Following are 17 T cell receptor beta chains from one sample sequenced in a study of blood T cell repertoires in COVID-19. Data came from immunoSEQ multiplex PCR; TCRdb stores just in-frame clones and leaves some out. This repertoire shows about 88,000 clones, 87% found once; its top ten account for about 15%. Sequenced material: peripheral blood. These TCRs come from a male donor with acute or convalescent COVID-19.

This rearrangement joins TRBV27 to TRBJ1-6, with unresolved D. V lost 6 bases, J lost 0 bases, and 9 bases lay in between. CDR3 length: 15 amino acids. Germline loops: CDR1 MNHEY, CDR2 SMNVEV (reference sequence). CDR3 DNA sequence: TGTGCCAGCAGGGATGGGAGCTCCTATAATTCACCCCTCCACTTT. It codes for CASRDGSSYNSPLHF.

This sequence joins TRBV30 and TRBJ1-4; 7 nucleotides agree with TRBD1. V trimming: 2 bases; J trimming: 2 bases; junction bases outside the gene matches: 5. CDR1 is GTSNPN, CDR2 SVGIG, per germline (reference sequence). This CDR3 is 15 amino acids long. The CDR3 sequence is CAWSSTGWTNEKLFF. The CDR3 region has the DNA TGTGCCTGGAGTTCGACAGGGTGGACTAATGAAAAACTGTTTTTT.

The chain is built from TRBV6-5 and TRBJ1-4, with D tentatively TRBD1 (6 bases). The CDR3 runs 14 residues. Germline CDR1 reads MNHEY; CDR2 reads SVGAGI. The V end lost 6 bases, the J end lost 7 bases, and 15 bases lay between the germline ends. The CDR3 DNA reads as TGTGCCAGCAGGCGAATACAGGGTTCTGAAAAACTGTTTTTT. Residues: CASRRIQGSEKLFF.

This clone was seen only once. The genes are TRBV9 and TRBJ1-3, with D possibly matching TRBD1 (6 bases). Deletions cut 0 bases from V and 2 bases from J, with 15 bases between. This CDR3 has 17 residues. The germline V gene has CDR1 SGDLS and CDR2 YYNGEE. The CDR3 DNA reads TGTGCCAGCAGCGTAGAAGTCCAGGGGTTCACTGGAAACACCATATATTTT. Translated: CASSVEVQGFTGNTIYF.

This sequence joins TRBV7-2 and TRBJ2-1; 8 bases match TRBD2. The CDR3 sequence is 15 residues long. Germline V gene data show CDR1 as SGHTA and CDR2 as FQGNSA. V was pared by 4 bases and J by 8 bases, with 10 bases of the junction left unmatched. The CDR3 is CASSSAGGGSYEQFF. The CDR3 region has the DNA TGTGCCAGCAGCTCCGCCGGGGGGGGCTCGTATGAGCAGTTCTTC.

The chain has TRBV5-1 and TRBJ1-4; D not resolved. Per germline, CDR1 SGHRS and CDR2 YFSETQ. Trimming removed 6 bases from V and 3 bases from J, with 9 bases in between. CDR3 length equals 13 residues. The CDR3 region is CASTSGSNEKLFF. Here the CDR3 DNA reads TGCGCCAGCACCTCGGGGTCTAATGAAAAACTGTTTTTT.

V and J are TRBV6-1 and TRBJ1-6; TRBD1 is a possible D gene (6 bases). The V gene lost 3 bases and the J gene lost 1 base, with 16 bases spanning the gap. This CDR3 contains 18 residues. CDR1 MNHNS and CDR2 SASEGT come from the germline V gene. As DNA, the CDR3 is TGTGCCAGCAGTGATCGCACCCAAACAGGGTCCTATAATTCACCCCTCCACTTT. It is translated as CASSDRTQTGSYNSPLHF.

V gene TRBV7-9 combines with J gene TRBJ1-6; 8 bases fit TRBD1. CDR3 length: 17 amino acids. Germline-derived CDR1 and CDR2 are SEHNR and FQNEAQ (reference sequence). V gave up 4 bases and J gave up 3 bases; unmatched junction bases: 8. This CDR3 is CASSSKPGTGYNSPLHF. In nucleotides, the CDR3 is TGTGCCAGCAGCTCAAAGCCCGGGACAGGCTATAATTCACCCCTCCACTTT. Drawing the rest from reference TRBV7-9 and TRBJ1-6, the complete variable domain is DTGVSQNPRHKITKRGQNVTFRCDPISEHNRLYWYRQTLGQGPEFLTYFQNEAQLEKSRLLSDRFSAERPKGSFSTLEIQRTEQGDSAMYLCASSSKPGTGYNSPLHFGNGTRLTVT.

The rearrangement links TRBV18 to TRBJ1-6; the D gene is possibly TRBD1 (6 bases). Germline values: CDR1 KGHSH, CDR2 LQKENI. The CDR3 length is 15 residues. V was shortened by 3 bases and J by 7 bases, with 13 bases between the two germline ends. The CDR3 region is CASSPIQGSNSPLHF. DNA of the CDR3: TGTGCCAGCTCACCTATACAGGGAAGCAATTCACCCCTCCACTTT.

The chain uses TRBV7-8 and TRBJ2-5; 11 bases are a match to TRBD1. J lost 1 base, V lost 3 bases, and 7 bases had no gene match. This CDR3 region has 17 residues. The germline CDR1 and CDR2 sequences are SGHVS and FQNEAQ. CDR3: CASSFPGTGGSQETQYF. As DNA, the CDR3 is TGTGCCAGCAGCTTCCCCGGGACAGGGGGGAGCCAAGAGACCCAGTACTTC.

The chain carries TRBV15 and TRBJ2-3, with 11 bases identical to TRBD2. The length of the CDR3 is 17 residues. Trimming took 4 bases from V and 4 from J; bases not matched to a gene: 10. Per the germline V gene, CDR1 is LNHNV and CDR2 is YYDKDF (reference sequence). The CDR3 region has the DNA TGTGCCACCAGCAACCCTTTACTAGCGGGGGCCCCAGATACGCAGTATTTT. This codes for CATSNPLLAGAPDTQYF. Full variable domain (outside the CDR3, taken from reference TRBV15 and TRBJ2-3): DAMVIQNPRYQVTQFGKPVTLSCSQTLNHNVMYWYQQKSSQAPKLLFHYYDKDFNNEADTPDNFQSRRPNTSFCFLDIRSPGLGDTAMYLCATSNPLLAGAPDTQYFGPGTRLTVL.

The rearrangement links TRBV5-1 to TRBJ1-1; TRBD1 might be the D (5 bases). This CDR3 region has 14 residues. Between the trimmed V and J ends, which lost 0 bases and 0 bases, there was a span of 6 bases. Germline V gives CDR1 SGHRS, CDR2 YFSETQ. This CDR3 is CASSLDRMNTEAFF. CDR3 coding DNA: TGCGCCAGCAGCTTGGACAGGATGAACACTGAAGCTTTCTTT. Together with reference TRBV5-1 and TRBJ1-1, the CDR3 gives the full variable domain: KAGVTQTPRYLIKTRGQQVTLSCSPISGHRSVSWYQQTPGQGLQFLFEYFSETQRNKGNFPGRFSGRQFSNSRSEMNVSTLELGDSALYLCASSLDRMNTEAFFGQGTRLTVV.

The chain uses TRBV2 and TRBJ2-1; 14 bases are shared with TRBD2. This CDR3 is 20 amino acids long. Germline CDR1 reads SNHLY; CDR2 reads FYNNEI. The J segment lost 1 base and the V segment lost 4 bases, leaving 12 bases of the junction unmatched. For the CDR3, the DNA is TGTGCCAGCAGTGGCCCCGCCGGGACTAGCGGGGGTTCATCCTACAATGAGCAGTTCTTC. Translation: CASSGPAGTSGGSSYNEQFF. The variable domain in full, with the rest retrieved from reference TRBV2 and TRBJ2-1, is EPEVTQTPSHQVTQMGQEVILRCVPISNHLYFYWYRQILGQKVEFLVSFYNNEISEKSEIFDDQFSVERPDGSNFTLKIRSTKLEDSAMYFCASSGPAGTSGGSSYNEQFFGPGTRLTVL.

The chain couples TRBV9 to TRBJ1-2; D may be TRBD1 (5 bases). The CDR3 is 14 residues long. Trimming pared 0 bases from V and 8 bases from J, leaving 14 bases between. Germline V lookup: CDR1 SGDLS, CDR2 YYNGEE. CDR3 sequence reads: CASSVARGLGGYTF. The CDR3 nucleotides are TGTGCCAGCAGCGTAGCGCGGGGCCTCGGGGGCTACACCTTC.

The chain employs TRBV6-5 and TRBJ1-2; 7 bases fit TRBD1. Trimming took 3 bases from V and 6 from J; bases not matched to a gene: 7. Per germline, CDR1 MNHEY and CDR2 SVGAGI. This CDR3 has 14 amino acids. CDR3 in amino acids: CASSYLQGLDGYTF. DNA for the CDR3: TGTGCCAGCAGTTATCTACAGGGGTTGGATGGCTACACCTTC.

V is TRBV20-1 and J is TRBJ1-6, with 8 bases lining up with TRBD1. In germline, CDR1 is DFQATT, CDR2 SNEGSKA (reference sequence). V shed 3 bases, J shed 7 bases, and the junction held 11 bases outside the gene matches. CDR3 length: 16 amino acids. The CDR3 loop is CSASLGGDRGNSPLHF. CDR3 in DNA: TGCAGTGCTAGTTTGGGAGGAGACAGGGGAAATTCACCCCTCCACTTT.

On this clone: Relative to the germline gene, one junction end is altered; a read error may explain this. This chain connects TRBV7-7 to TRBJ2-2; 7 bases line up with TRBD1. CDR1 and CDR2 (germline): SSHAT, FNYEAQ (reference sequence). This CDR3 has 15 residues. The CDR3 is CASSAGTANTGELFF. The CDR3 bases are TGTGCTAGCAGCGCCGGGACAGCGAACACCGGGGAGCTGTTTTTT.